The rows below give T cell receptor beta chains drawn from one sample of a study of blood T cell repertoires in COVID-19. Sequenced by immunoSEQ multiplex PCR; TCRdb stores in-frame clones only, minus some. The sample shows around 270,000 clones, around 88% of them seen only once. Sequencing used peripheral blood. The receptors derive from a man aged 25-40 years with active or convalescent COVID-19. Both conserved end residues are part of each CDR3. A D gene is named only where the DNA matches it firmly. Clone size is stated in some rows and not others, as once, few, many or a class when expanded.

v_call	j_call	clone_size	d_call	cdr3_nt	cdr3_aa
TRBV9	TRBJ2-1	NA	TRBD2	TGTGCCAGCAGCGTAGTTCTAGCGGGAGACAATGAGCAGTTCTTC	CASSVVLAGDNEQFF
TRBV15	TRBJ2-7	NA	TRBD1	TGTGCCACCAGCAGAGTCGGACAGGGTTTCGACGAGCAGTACTTC	CATSRVGQGFDEQYF
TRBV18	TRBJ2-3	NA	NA	TGTGCCAGCTCACCGACAGAGACGTATAGCACAGATACGCAGTATTTT	CASSPTETYSTDTQYF
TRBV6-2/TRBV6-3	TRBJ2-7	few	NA	TGTGCCAGCAGTCTCCTGGCAGGGGCCACAGAGCAGTACTTC	CASSLLAGATEQYF
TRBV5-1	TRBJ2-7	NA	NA	TGCGCCAGCAGCTTGGGACAGTTCTCCTACGAGCAGTACTTC	CASSLGQFSYEQYF
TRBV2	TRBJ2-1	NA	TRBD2	TGTGCCAGCAGTGGAAGCGGGGGGGCCTACAATGAGCAGTTCTTC	CASSGSGGAYNEQFF
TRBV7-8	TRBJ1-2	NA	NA	TGTGCCAGCAGCCCCGGGGGGATCTATGGCTACACCTTC	CASSPGGIYGYTF
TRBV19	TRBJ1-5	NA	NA	TGTGCCAGTAATCTCAGGAATCAGCCCCAGCATTTT	CASNLRNQPQHF
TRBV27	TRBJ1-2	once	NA	TGTGCCAGCAGTCCCCCGGCGGGGAACTATGGCTACACCTTC	CASSPPAGNYGYTF
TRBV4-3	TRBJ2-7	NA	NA	TGCGCCAGCAGCCAGGGCTTTTTGGGGGCTTACGAGCAGTACTTC	CASSQGFLGAYEQYF